A single sample gave rise to the 17 T cell receptor beta chains below, sequenced in a study of OX40 agonist ivuxolimab in advanced cancers. Assay used: immunoSEQ multiplex PCR; TCRdb lists only in-frame clones, some missing. The table records roughly 23,000 clones, 65% to 85% of them present only once. This specimen was CD4+ or CD8+ T cells sorted from blood, taken in a trial of the OX40 agonist ivuxolimab. These receptors were collected from an adult with an advanced solid tumor such as melanoma, head and neck, liver or kidney cancer.

The chain couples TRBV14 to TRBJ2-3; a weak D match, TRBD2 (7 bases). The V gene lost 1 base and the J gene lost 4 bases, with 18 bases spanning the gap. This CDR3 contains 17 residues. Germline V lookup: CDR1 SGHDN, CDR2 FVKESK. The CDR3 loop is CASSQAVRGGRSDTQYF. CDR3 DNA: TGTGCCAGCAGCCAAGCTGTAAGGGGGGGCCGGTCAGATACGCAGTATTTT.

J is TRBJ1-2 and V is TRBV19; D gene uncertain. The CDR3 totals 14 residues. The V gene's germline CDR1 is LNHDA and CDR2 SQIVND (reference sequence). V was pared by 3 bases and J by 2 bases, with 10 bases between. The CDR3 nucleotides read TGTGCCAGTAGTATCGGTGGAGTCAACTATGGCTACACCTTC. It is translated as CASSIGGVNYGYTF.

This clone was seen only once. The chain carries TRBV5-1 and TRBJ2-1, with TRBD2 identical over 9 bases. Germline loops: CDR1 SGHRS, CDR2 YFSETQ. V shed 2 bases and J 1 base; nucleotides not matched to a gene: 4. The CDR3 extends over 16 amino acids. The CDR3 spells CASSFGSGGSYNEQFF. The CDR3 nucleotides are TGCGCCAGCAGCTTTGGTAGCGGGGGTTCCTACAATGAGCAGTTCTTC.

The chain joins TRBV5-5 to TRBJ1-3; D might be TRBD1 (5 bases). Germline assignment: CDR1 SGHKS and CDR2 YYEKEE (reference sequence). Trimming cost V 1 base and J 0 bases, with 14 bases left between them. There are 17 residues in the CDR3. The DNA of the CDR3 is TGTGCCAGCAGCTTGAGCCCCCCGCAGGGCTCTGGAAACACCATATATTTT. Translated: CASSLSPPQGSGNTIYF.

The DNA of the CDR3 is TGTGCCAGCAGTTACTCAGGACCCGCCGGGTATTCACCCCTCCACTTT. Its protein is CASSYSGPAGYSPLHF. This chain joins TRBV6-5 and TRBJ1-6, with no clear D. Germline V gives CDR1 MNHEY, CDR2 SVGAGI. Trimming removed 0 bases from V and 8 bases from J, with 14 bases in between. CDR3 length: 16 amino acids.

This clone has only one observation. The chain recombines TRBV19 with TRBJ1-1, with 7 bases aligning to TRBD1. Looked up from germline, CDR1 is LNHDA and CDR2 is SQIVND (reference sequence). After removal of 9 bases from V and 4 bases from J, the junction contained 5 bases not matched to a gene. The length of the CDR3 is 12 residues. CDR3 in amino acids: CASRQGFTEAFF. The CDR3 bases are TGTGCCAGCAGACAGGGTTTCACTGAAGCTTTCTTT.

J is TRBJ1-6 and V is TRBV6-1; D remains ambiguous. The CDR3 length is 15 residues. V dropped 4 bases and J dropped 6 bases, with 13 bases sitting between them. Germline loops: CDR1 MNHNS, CDR2 SASEGT. The CDR3 protein is CASSGLPLPNSPLHF. The CDR3, as DNA: TGTGCCAGCAGTGGCCTTCCCCTACCTAATTCACCCCTCCACTTT.

This sequence joins TRBV27 and TRBJ1-1, with no clear D. Germline CDR1 MNHEY, CDR2 SMNVEV (reference sequence). Trimming took 5 bases from V and 7 from J, leaving 11 bases between them. The CDR3 length is 12 residues. The CDR3 is CASSLAGYEAFF. DNA of the CDR3: TGTGCCAGCAGTCTAGCGGGATATGAAGCTTTCTTT.

The rearrangement links TRBV11-2 to TRBJ2-7; D is unclear. The germline V gene encodes CDR1 SGHAT and CDR2 FQNNGV. CDR3 length: 13 amino acids. Trimming removed 5 bases at V and 4 bases at J, with 12 bases between. This CDR3 reads CASSPAGWYEQYF. The CDR3 DNA follows: TGTGCCAGCAGCCCAGCCGGTTGGTACGAGCAGTACTTC.

On this clone itself: A junction end diverges from the germline sequence, so it may reflect a read error. The rearrangement joins TRBV7-9 to TRBJ1-1; 7 nucleotides match TRBD1. In germline, CDR1 is SEHNR, CDR2 FQNEAQ (reference sequence). CDR3 size: 13 residues. CDR3 in amino acids: CVSRGTANTEAFF. The CDR3 nucleotides are TGTGTCAGCAGGGGGACAGCGAACACTGAAGCTTTCTTT.

The chain carries TRBV28 and TRBJ2-7; D possibly corresponds to TRBD2 (5 bases). This CDR3 contains 10 residues. V was pared by 6 bases and J by 6 bases, with 6 bases between. From germline, CDR1 is MDHEN and CDR2 SYDVKM. The CDR3 is CASSEGEQYF. CDR3 nucleotide sequence: TGTGCCAGCAGCGAGGGCGAGCAGTACTTC.

V gene TRBV2 combines with J gene TRBJ2-7; the D gene is possibly TRBD1 (5 bases). CDR3 length: 15 residues. Trimming pared 3 bases from V and 6 bases from J, leaving 18 bases between. From germline, CDR1 is SNHLY and CDR2 FYNNEI. In nucleotides, the CDR3 is TGTGCCAGCAGTGATTTACCCGGAGACAGTCCCGAGCAGTACTTC. Its translation: CASSDLPGDSPEQYF.

V usage is TRBV18 and J usage is TRBJ2-3; either TRBD1 or TRBD2 may fit D (6 bases each). The germline CDR1 and CDR2 sequences are KGHSH and LQKENI. The CDR3 totals 14 residues. V was trimmed by 4 bases and J by 3 bases, leaving 11 bases between them. This CDR3 is CASSLEGVTDTQYF. CDR3 nucleotide sequence: TGTGCCAGCTCACTGGAGGGGGTGACAGATACGCAGTATTTT.

V and J are TRBV27 and TRBJ2-1, with 11 bases aligning to TRBD2. The CDR3 has 16 amino acids. The ends lost 6 bases at V and 5 bases at J; junction bases unmatched: 9. Germline values: CDR1 MNHEY, CDR2 SMNVEV (reference sequence). The CDR3 nucleotides read TGTGCCAGCAGCTTACTACTAGCGGGAGACCACAATGAGCAGTTCTTC. Protein sequence: CASSLLLAGDHNEQFF.

The V call is TRBV30, the J call TRBJ2-6, with D perhaps assigned TRBD1 or TRBD2 (5 bases each). The V gene lost 2 bases and the J gene lost 3 bases, with 14 bases spanning the gap. Germline CDR1 reads GTSNPN; CDR2 reads SVGIG (reference sequence). The CDR3 totals 16 residues. CDR3 coding DNA: TGTGCCTGGAGTCCGGGACCCGCCAGTGGGGCCAACGTCCTGACTTTC. Translated: CAWSPGPASGANVLTF. Looking up the rest from reference TRBV30 and TRBJ2-6 gives the full variable domain: SQTIHQWPATLVQPVGSPLSLECTVEGTSNPNLYWYRQAAGRGLQLLFYSVGIGQISSEVPQNLSASRPQDRQFILSSKKLLLSDSGFYLCAWSPGPASGANVLTFGAGSRLTVL.

Concerning this clone itself: One end of the junction fails to match germline, which may point to a read error. The chain is built from TRBV10-3 and TRBJ2-1, with TRBD2 matching over 11 bases. The CDR3 has 15 amino acids. Germline lookup yields CDR1 ENHRY and CDR2 SYGVKD. The DNA for the CDR3 is TGTGCCAGCAGTGCTCTAGCGGGGGGTTACAATGAGCAGTTCTTC. Protein: CASSALAGGYNEQFF.

This clone has a single count. The chain couples TRBV30 to TRBJ2-7; D unclear. With 0 bases removed from V and 3 bases from J, the gap between germline ends came to 9 bases. This CDR3 is 13 amino acids long. Germline CDR1 GTSNPN, CDR2 SVGIG (reference sequence). CDR3 sequence reads: CAWSVLPNYEQYF. CDR3 nucleotide sequence: TGTGCCTGGAGTGTTCTTCCGAACTACGAGCAGTACTTC.